Listed here are 21 T cell receptor beta chains from one sample, sequenced in a study of T cells expressing NK-cell markers. TCRdb re-called the 5' RACE reads and catalogs CDR3 proteins one per entry, DNA excluded. The table counts about 540,000 distinct CDR3 sequences; approximately 3.6% lies in the top ten. The specimen was blood T cells: a sorted CD56 or NKG2C T cell subset, CD4+ or CD8+ T cells, or bulk PBMC T cells (not recorded which). These receptors originate from a man younger than 35 in good health.

This chain connects TRBV2 to TRBJ2-1; as DNA is missing, the TRBD1 call by TCRdb cannot be tested. CDR3 length equals 13 residues. Germline values: CDR1 SNHLY, CDR2 FYNNEI. CDR3: CASRADRDNEQFF.

This chain links TRBV28 with TRBJ1-1; TCRdb returns TRBD1, unconfirmable since there is no DNA. The germline CDR1 and CDR2 sequences are MDHEN and SYDVKM. The CDR3 is made up of 12 amino acids. This chain's CDR3 is CATRTGFSEAFF.

The CDR3 spells CASSGEGGSSTDTQYF. This chain connects TRBV7-9 to TRBJ2-3; TCRdb calls TRBD1, which cannot be checked without DNA. The CDR3 is made up of 16 amino acids. CDR1 SEHNR and CDR2 FQNEAQ come from the germline V gene (reference sequence).

V gene TRBV25-1 combines with J gene TRBJ2-1; TCRdb picks TRBD2, but there is no DNA to check that call. CDR3 size: 17 residues. Germline lookup yields CDR1 MGHDK and CDR2 SYGVNS. The CDR3 sequence: CASSVSYPSGLVNEQFF.

This sequence joins TRBV30 and TRBJ2-3; the D gene TCRdb calls, TRBD1, cannot be checked with no DNA. Germline values: CDR1 GTSNPN, CDR2 SVGIG (reference sequence). The CDR3 is 14 residues long. CDR3 loop: CAWNPGGSADTQYF. The variable domain in full, with the rest retrieved from reference TRBV30 and TRBJ2-3, is SQTIHQWPATLVQPVGSPLSLECTVEGTSNPNLYWYRQAAGRGLQLLFYSVGIGQISSEVPQNLSASRPQDRQFILSSKKLLLSDSGFYLCAWNPGGSADTQYFGPGTRLTVL.

The chain has TRBV5-1 and TRBJ1-1; the D gene TCRdb calls, TRBD1, cannot be checked with no DNA. The CDR3 is made up of 13 amino acids. Germline lookup yields CDR1 SGHRS and CDR2 YFSETQ. CDR3 amino acids: CASSSGTSTEAFF.

The chain employs TRBV20-1 and TRBJ2-1; absent DNA, TCRdb's TRBD1 call cannot be checked. Germline CDR1 is DFQATT and CDR2 is SNEGSKA (reference sequence). This CDR3 spans 14 amino acids. The CDR3 loop reads CSARDRGLGGEQFF.

The CDR3 here is CASSFQPGTAIPDAFF. The chain employs TRBV7-9 and TRBJ1-1. This CDR3 spans 16 amino acids. Germline loops: CDR1 SEHNR, CDR2 FQNEAQ (reference sequence).

The V call is TRBV15, the J call TRBJ2-3; TCRdb returns TRBD1, unconfirmable since there is no DNA. The CDR3 contains 13 residues. Germline V gene sequence: CDR1 LNHNV, CDR2 YYDKDF (reference sequence). Here the CDR3 reads CATGQGMEDTQYF.

The chain has TRBV7-9 and TRBJ1-2; the TCRdb call, TRBD1, lacks DNA for checking. There are 15 residues in the CDR3. Germline values: CDR1 SEHNR, CDR2 FQNEAQ (reference sequence). The CDR3 region is CASSLVSGIDYGYTF.

Here the CDR3 reads CASSYTTGYTDTQYF. This chain joins TRBV6-5 and TRBJ2-3; TCRdb names TRBD1, which stays unverified in the absence of DNA. This CDR3 has 15 residues. The V gene's germline CDR1 is MNHEY and CDR2 SVGAGI.

J is TRBJ2-2 and V is TRBV28; TCRdb calls TRBD2, which cannot be checked without DNA. Germline CDR1 reads MDHEN; CDR2 reads SYDVKM. The CDR3 extends over 16 amino acids. CDR3 in amino acids: CASSEEGLGPTGELFF.

J is TRBJ2-3 and V is TRBV5-1. Looked up from germline, CDR1 is SGHRS and CDR2 is YFSETQ. This CDR3 is 15 amino acids long. The CDR3 here is CASSLQTPSTDTQYF.

The chain's CDR3 is CASTPESSYNEQFF. The V gene is TRBV7-9, the J gene TRBJ2-1. The germline V gene has CDR1 SEHNR and CDR2 FQNEAQ (reference sequence). This CDR3 is 14 amino acids long.

The chain carries TRBV30 and TRBJ2-1; TCRdb gives TRBD2 as the D gene, but with no DNA this cannot be confirmed. The CDR3 sequence is 18 residues long. The germline gives CDR1 GTSNPN, CDR2 SVGIG (reference sequence). CDR3 loop: CAWSKTRTSGAVYNEQFF.

The chain employs TRBV24-1 and TRBJ2-2; TCRdb names TRBD1, which stays unverified in the absence of DNA. The V gene's germline CDR1 is KGHDR and CDR2 SFDVKD. The CDR3 contains 21 residues. This CDR3 reads CATSDSSPKTPGIWHTGELFF.

The chain joins TRBV7-9 to TRBJ2-3. The CDR3 is 13 amino acids. Germline V CDR1 and CDR2: SEHNR, FQNEAQ (reference sequence). CDR3 sequence: CASSFFFRDTQYF. The full variable domain, completed using reference TRBV7-9 and TRBJ2-3, is DTGVSQNPRHKITKRGQNVTFRCDPISEHNRLYWYRQTLGQGPEFLTYFQNEAQLEKSRLLSDRFSAERPKGSFSTLEIQRTEQGDSAMYLCASSFFFRDTQYFGPGTRLTVL.

J is TRBJ2-1 and V is TRBV7-8; as DNA is missing, the TRBD2 call by TCRdb cannot be tested. This CDR3 comprises 18 residues. Germline CDR1 reads SGHVS; CDR2 reads FQNEAQ. Here the CDR3 reads CASSLALASGGPHNEQFF.

V usage is TRBV7-2 and J usage is TRBJ2-7; TCRdb lists TRBD2, though no DNA is available to test this call. The CDR3 sequence is 14 residues long. Germline V gives CDR1 SGHTA, CDR2 FQGNSA. This CDR3 reads CASSLSATNYEQYF.

The chain combines TRBV5-1 with TRBJ2-1; TCRdb calls TRBD1, which cannot be checked without DNA. Germline V gene data show CDR1 as SGHRS and CDR2 as YFSETQ. This CDR3 has 16 residues. The CDR3 here is CASSLKRDRFYNEQFF. Full variable domain (outside the CDR3, taken from reference TRBV5-1 and TRBJ2-1): KAGVTQTPRYLIKTRGQQVTLSCSPISGHRSVSWYQQTPGQGLQFLFEYFSETQRNKGNFPGRFSGRQFSNSRSEMNVSTLELGDSALYLCASSLKRDRFYNEQFFGPGTRLTVL.

The genes are TRBV20-1 and TRBJ1-5; TCRdb's D call, TRBD1, is unchecked because there is no DNA. Germline CDR1 is DFQATT and CDR2 is SNEGSKA (reference sequence). This CDR3 is built from 14 residues. The CDR3 protein is CSARGPFSNQPQHF.